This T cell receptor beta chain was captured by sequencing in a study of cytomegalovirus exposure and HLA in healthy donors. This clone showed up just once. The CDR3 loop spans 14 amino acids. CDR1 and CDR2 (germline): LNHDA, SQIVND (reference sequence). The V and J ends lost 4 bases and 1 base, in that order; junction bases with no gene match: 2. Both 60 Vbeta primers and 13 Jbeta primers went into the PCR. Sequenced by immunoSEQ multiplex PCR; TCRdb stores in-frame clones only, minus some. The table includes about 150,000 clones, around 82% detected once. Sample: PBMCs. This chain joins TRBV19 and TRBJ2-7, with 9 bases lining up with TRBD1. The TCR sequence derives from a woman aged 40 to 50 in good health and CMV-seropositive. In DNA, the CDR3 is TGTGCCAGTAGTAGAGGACAGGGGTCCTACGAGCAGTACTTC. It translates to CASSRGQGSYEQYF.